This entry concerns a single T cell receptor beta chain. These data are taken from a study of cytomegalovirus exposure and HLA in healthy donors. CDR3 length: 12 amino acids. Trimming cost V 2 bases and J 6 bases, with 5 bases left between them. CDR1 and CDR2 from the germline V gene are SGHRS and YFSETQ. Donors showed nominal health when sampled, although they likely had unrecorded immune exposures. Researchers ran the PCR with 60 Vbeta and 13 Jbeta primers. Sequencing used immunoSEQ multiplex PCR; TCRdb keeps in-frame clones, though not all of them. Among tens of thousands of clones, about 70% were seen once, and the ten largest hold about 7.7%.

Sequences were obtained from PBMCs. This chain joins TRBV5-1 and TRBJ1-4; no firm D call. The receptor was isolated from a man aged 55-75 years in good health and CMV-seronegative. The CDR3 DNA is TGCGCCAGCAGCTTAGAGGATGAAAAACTGTTTTTT. It translates to CASSLEDEKLFF. The whole variable domain, filled in from reference TRBV5-1 and TRBJ1-4, reads KAGVTQTPRYLIKTRGQQVTLSCSPISGHRSVSWYQQTPGQGLQFLFEYFSETQRNKGNFPGRFSGRQFSNSRSEMNVSTLELGDSALYLCASSLEDEKLFFGSGTQLSVL.